This T cell receptor (beta chain) was captured by sequencing in a study of neurological immune-mediated disorders. The time point is: technical triplicate 1. The cells used in sorted libraries, CD4+ or CD8+ T cells, numbered some 1 million. TCRdb reprocessed the 5' RACE reads with MiXCR, giving one entry per CDR3 protein. The repertoire consists of 20,000 to 30,000 distinct CDR3 sequences, with less than 15% occurring once and the leading ten covering 5.5%. Trimming stripped 1 base from V and 0 bases from J, with 4 bases between. The length of the CDR3 is 15 residues. Germline-derived CDR1 and CDR2 are KGHSH and LQKENI. This clonotype was counted ten times or more.

The material sequenced was CD4+ T cells from blood. V and J are TRBV18 and TRBJ2-6; D is undetermined. The receptor was derived from a female donor with HTLV-1-associated myelopathy (HAM/TSP). The CDR3 spells CASSPRGSGANVLTF. The CDR3 DNA reads TGTGCCAGCTCACCACGTGGCTCTGGGGCCAACGTCCTGACTTTC.